This TCR beta chain was identified in a study of naive and memory T cell subsets. Study findings and constraints: Over 85% of naive TCR sequences appeared only once, unlike memory subsets. Possibly reflecting memory cells re-expressing CD45RA, a few larger clonotypes occurred in naive repertoires, especially CD8.

This CDR3 spans 16 amino acids. V gave up 7 bases and J gave up 5 bases; unmatched junction bases: 9. Germline V CDR1 and CDR2: MNHEY, SMNVEV (reference sequence). This clonotype showed up just a few times. No antigen is known for it. CMV status came from CD4+ IFNgamma after overnight CMV lysate stimulation. Both TRBC1 and TRBC2 were covered by a beta constant-region primer of two equimolar oligonucleotides. The ligated cDNA underwent four PCR rounds using SP2 and nested alpha and beta constant-region primers. Each CDR3 protein gets one entry after TCRdb re-called the UMI-ligation and nested PCR reads with MiXCR. This table holds 120,000 to 150,000 distinct CDR3 sequences, 15% to 20% found once.

This receptor was obtained from a human donor in good health. This chain uses TRBV27 with TRBJ2-5; TRBD2 aligns across 14 bases. Sequencing used naive CD4+ T cells from blood. The DNA of the CDR3 is TGTGCCAGCAAGAGACTAGCGGGAGGGCTAGGGGAGACCCAGTACTTC. Amino acid sequence: CASKRLAGGLGETQYF.